Shown below are 21 T cell receptor beta chains from a single sample sequenced in a study of blood T cell repertoires in COVID-19. Only in-frame clones appear in the TCRdb table, and some are missing; sequencing was by immunoSEQ multiplex PCR. This table holds hundreds of thousands of clones, about nine tenths found once. Material: peripheral blood. These receptors were obtained from a woman in her thirties with active or convalescent COVID-19.

The J gene is TRBJ1-4, the V gene TRBV5-6; D is undetermined. Trimming stripped 2 bases from V and 8 bases from J, with 16 bases between. This CDR3 region has 15 residues. Germline V gene lookup returns CDR1 SGHDT and CDR2 YYEEEE. CDR3: CASSFSRRSLEKLFF. CDR3 DNA sequence: TGTGCCAGCAGCTTCTCCCGTCGGAGCCTCGAAAAACTGTTTTTT.

The chain links TRBV25-1 to TRBJ2-3; D ambiguous. From germline, CDR1 is MGHDK and CDR2 SYGVNS. Trimming stripped 2 bases from V and 0 bases from J, with 6 bases between. The CDR3 is 14 amino acids. CDR3 coding DNA: TGTGCCAGCAGTGAAACACAGAGCACAGATACGCAGTATTTT. Amino acid sequence: CASSETQSTDTQYF. Full variable domain (missing parts from reference TRBV25-1 and TRBJ2-3): EADIYQTPRYLVIGTGKKITLECSQTMGHDKMYWYQQDPGMELHLIHYSYGVNSTEKGDLSSESTVSRIRTEHFPLTLESARPSHTSQYLCASSETQSTDTQYFGPGTRLTVL.

The table lists this clone with a count of one. The rearrangement links TRBV4-1 to TRBJ2-1; 12 nucleotides agree with TRBD2. Germline lookup yields CDR1 MGHRA and CDR2 YSYEKL. V shed 0 bases and J 4 bases; nucleotides not matched to a gene: 10. This CDR3 spans 19 amino acids. The CDR3 loop reads CASSQDGRTSGTGYNEQFF. The CDR3, as DNA: TGCGCCAGCAGCCAAGACGGGAGGACTAGCGGGACTGGTTACAATGAGCAGTTCTTC.

The chain combines TRBV19 with TRBJ2-1; 10 nucleotides match TRBD2. Germline CDR1 LNHDA, CDR2 SQIVND (reference sequence). The V gene end was trimmed by 5 bases and the J gene end by 5 bases; junction bases not matched to a gene: 3. CDR3 length: 14 residues. CDR3 sequence (DNA): TGTGCCAGTAGTCGGACTAGCGGTGACAATGAGCAGTTCTTC. Encoded protein: CASSRTSGDNEQFF.

A word on this clone: Other DNA sequences within the sample encode an identical CDR3. The chain links TRBV7-9 to TRBJ2-7, with 9 bases fitting TRBD2. CDR1 and CDR2 from the germline V gene are SEHNR and FQNEAQ (reference sequence). V lost 5 bases, J lost 0 bases, and 5 bases stayed unmatched. The CDR3 loop spans 15 amino acids. The CDR3 region is CASSQGLAPSYEQYF. CDR3 DNA: TGTGCCAGCAGCCAGGGACTAGCCCCCTCCTACGAGCAGTACTTC.

A single count supports this clone. This sequence joins TRBV7-2 and TRBJ2-1, with 7 bases identical to TRBD2. This CDR3 is 16 amino acids long. The junction had 9 bases not matched to a gene; V was cut back by 1 base and J by 6 bases. Per the germline V gene, CDR1 is SGHTA and CDR2 is FQGNSA. The CDR3 loop is CASSLVGRATGNEQFF. CDR3 coding DNA: TGTGCCAGCAGCTTAGTTGGGAGGGCCACTGGCAATGAGCAGTTCTTC.

The genes are TRBV21-1 and TRBJ2-3; the DNA was not compared with TRBD2, the D call given in the table. TRBV21-1 is given as a pseudogene. This CDR3 comprises 16 residues. CDR3 in amino acids: CASSRALAGGRDTQYF. The DNA for the CDR3 is TGTGCCAGCAGCAGGGCCCTAGCGGGGGGGCGAGATACGCAGTATTTT.

CDR3 DNA: TGTGCCAGCAGTGGGACTGTGAGCACTGAAGCTTTCTTT. This sequence encodes CASSGTVSTEAFF. The chain combines TRBV27 with TRBJ1-1, with TRBD1 as a possible D gene (5 bases). From germline, CDR1 is MNHEY and CDR2 SMNVEV (reference sequence). Trimming pared 5 bases from V and 4 bases from J, leaving 11 bases between. This CDR3 has 13 residues.

The rearrangement links TRBV30 to TRBJ1-6; D call uncertain. The ends were cut back, 4 bases at V and 4 bases at J, with 14 bases in the middle. The CDR3 consists of 15 residues. Germline loops: CDR1 GTSNPN, CDR2 SVGIG (reference sequence). Here the CDR3 DNA reads TGTGCCTGGACTAGGTCGCGGCCGTATAATTCACCCCTCCACTTT. Residues: CAWTRSRPYNSPLHF.

The chain has TRBV2 and TRBJ2-3; D is unresolved. Germline values: CDR1 SNHLY, CDR2 FYNNEI. V dropped 8 bases and J dropped 0 bases, with 6 bases sitting between them. The CDR3 length is 12 residues. The CDR3 spells CASLASTDTQYF. CDR3 DNA: TGTGCCAGCTTGGCCAGCACAGATACGCAGTATTTT.

The gene calls are TRBV28 and TRBJ1-2; possibly TRBD1 for D (6 bases). Germline loops: CDR1 MDHEN, CDR2 SYDVKM. Trimming removed 6 bases at V and 4 bases at J, with 24 bases between. The CDR3 length is 17 residues. The DNA for the CDR3 is TGTGCCAGCAGGCTGCCCCCCGGACAGTTTCCTTTCTATGGCTACACCTTC. Protein sequence: CASRLPPGQFPFYGYTF.

This chain links TRBV29-1 with TRBJ1-1; D remains unclear. The CDR3 sequence is 14 residues long. CDR1 SQVTM and CDR2 ANQGSEA come from the germline V gene. Trimming took 1 base from V and 4 from J, leaving 13 bases between them. The CDR3 DNA sequence: TGCAGCGTTGAAGTGTCTACGGGGTTCACTGAAGCTTTCTTT. Residues: CSVEVSTGFTEAFF.

This chain connects TRBV7-6 to TRBJ2-7; a possible D gene is TRBD1 (6 bases). Germline CDR1 SGHVS, CDR2 FNYEAQ. The CDR3 consists of 16 residues. V was clipped by 0 bases and J by 0 bases, with 12 bases between them. In DNA form, the CDR3 reads TGTGCCAGCAGCTTAGCGAAAGGGGACACCTCCTACGAGCAGTACTTC. It yields the protein CASSLAKGDTSYEQYF.

The chain is built from TRBV12-3 or TRBV12-4 and TRBJ1-1, with TRBD1 as a possible D gene (5 bases). This CDR3 has 13 amino acids. V dropped 6 bases and J dropped 4 bases, with 12 bases sitting between them. The CDR3 region has the DNA TGTGCCAGCAGGCCCGTGGGGGGCACTGAAGCTTTCTTT. As protein: CASRPVGGTEAFF.

V gene TRBV4-1 combines with J gene TRBJ2-3, with 10 bases identical to TRBD2. This CDR3 spans 17 amino acids. V gave up 2 bases and J gave up 0 bases; unmatched junction bases: 5. Germline V CDR1 and CDR2: MGHRA, YSYEKL. The DNA for the CDR3 is TGCGCCAGCAGCCAATTAGCGGGAGGCCCCAGCACAGATACGCAGTATTTT. Protein product: CASSQLAGGPSTDTQYF.

The V and J genes are TRBV29-1 and TRBJ2-7, with D possibly being TRBD1 (6 bases). The CDR3 has 15 amino acids. Germline CDR1 and CDR2: SQVTM and ANQGSEA. With 4 bases removed from V and 0 bases from J, the gap between germline ends came to 16 bases. The CDR3 reads CSVAHGTPTSYEQYF. CDR3 DNA sequence: TGCAGCGTTGCTCACGGGACACCGACCTCCTACGAGCAGTACTTC.

The rearrangement links TRBV27 to TRBJ1-5, with TRBD1 identical over 10 bases. Trimming removed 4 bases from V and 7 bases from J; junction bases left unmatched: 10. CDR3 length: 16 residues. In germline, CDR1 is MNHEY, CDR2 SMNVEV (reference sequence). CDR3 sequence reads: CASSSPRTGGVQPQHF. CDR3 nucleotide sequence: TGTGCCAGCAGTTCCCCTAGGACAGGGGGTGTGCAGCCCCAGCATTTT.

The J gene is TRBJ2-1, the V gene TRBV4-1; TRBD2 matches at 12 bases. The CDR3 runs 15 residues. V trimming: 6 bases; J trimming: 8 bases; junction bases outside the gene matches: 8. In germline, CDR1 is MGHRA, CDR2 YSYEKL. The CDR3 DNA sequence: TGCGCCAGCAGGCTAGCGGGAGGGTTAACCTATGAGCAGTTCTTC. The encoded protein is CASRLAGGLTYEQFF.

This chain links TRBV2 with TRBJ1-1, with a tentative D call TRBD1 (5 bases). CDR3 size: 13 residues. Germline CDR1 reads SNHLY; CDR2 reads FYNNEI. Trimming shortened V by 6 bases and J by 4 bases, and 12 bases separated the two germline ends. Here the CDR3 DNA reads TGTGCCAGCAGAGGTACGGGGGGCACTGAAGCTTTCTTT. Translating it yields CASRGTGGTEAFF.

The CDR3 DNA follows: TGTGCCAGCAGCCCGGGGGGGCGGATGAACACTGAAGCTTTCTTT. It translates to CASSPGGRMNTEAFF. The chain has TRBV9 and TRBJ1-1; tentatively, D is TRBD1 (6 bases). Germline CDR1 reads SGDLS; CDR2 reads YYNGEE. CDR3 size: 15 residues. Trimming removed 4 bases at V and 0 bases at J, with 13 bases between.

This chain uses TRBV2 with TRBJ2-1, with 10 bases lining up with TRBD2. Per the germline V gene, CDR1 is SNHLY and CDR2 is FYNNEI. This CDR3 has 15 amino acids. The V and J ends lost 4 bases and 7 bases, in that order; junction bases with no gene match: 7. The CDR3 sequence: CASSAGTSEKNEQFF. The CDR3 coding sequence is TGTGCCAGCAGTGCCGGGACTAGCGAGAAGAATGAGCAGTTCTTC. Supplemented by reference TRBV2 and TRBJ2-1, the full variable domain reads EPEVTQTPSHQVTQMGQEVILRCVPISNHLYFYWYRQILGQKVEFLVSFYNNEISEKSEIFDDQFSVERPDGSNFTLKIRSTKLEDSAMYFCASSAGTSEKNEQFFGPGTRLTVL.